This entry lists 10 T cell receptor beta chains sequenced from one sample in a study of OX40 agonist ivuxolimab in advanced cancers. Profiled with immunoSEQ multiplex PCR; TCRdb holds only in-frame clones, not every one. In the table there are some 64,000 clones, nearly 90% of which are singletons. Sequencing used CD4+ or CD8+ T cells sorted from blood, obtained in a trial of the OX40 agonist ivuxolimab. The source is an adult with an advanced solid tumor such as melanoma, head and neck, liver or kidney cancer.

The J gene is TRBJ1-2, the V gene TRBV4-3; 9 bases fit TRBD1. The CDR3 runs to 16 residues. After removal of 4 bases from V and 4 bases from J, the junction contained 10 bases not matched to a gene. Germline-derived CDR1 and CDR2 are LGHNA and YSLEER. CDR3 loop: CASSREPGTGSYGYTF. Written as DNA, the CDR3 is TGCGCCAGCAGCCGTGAGCCCGGGACAGGGAGCTATGGCTACACCTTC.

The CDR3 loop is CASVRLGGVANEQFF. In nucleotides, the CDR3 is TGCGCCAGCGTTCGATTAGGGGGGGTTGCGAATGAGCAGTTCTTC. The J gene is TRBJ2-1, the V gene TRBV5-1; D is possibly TRBD2 (7 bases). The V end was cut by 7 bases, the J end by 7 bases, with 21 bases between. This CDR3 spans 15 amino acids. Germline V lookup: CDR1 SGHRS, CDR2 YFSETQ.

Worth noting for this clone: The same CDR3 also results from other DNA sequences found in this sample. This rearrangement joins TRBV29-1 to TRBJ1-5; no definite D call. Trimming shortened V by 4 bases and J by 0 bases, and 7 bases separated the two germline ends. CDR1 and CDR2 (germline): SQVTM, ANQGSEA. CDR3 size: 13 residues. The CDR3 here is CSVGENSNQPQHF. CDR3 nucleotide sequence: TGCAGCGTTGGCGAAAATAGCAATCAGCCCCAGCATTTT.

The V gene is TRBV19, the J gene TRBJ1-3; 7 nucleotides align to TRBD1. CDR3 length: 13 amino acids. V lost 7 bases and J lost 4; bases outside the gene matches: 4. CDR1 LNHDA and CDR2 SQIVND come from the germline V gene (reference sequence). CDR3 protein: CASNRDRGNTIYF. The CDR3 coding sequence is TGTGCCAGTAATCGGGACAGAGGAAACACCATATATTTT.

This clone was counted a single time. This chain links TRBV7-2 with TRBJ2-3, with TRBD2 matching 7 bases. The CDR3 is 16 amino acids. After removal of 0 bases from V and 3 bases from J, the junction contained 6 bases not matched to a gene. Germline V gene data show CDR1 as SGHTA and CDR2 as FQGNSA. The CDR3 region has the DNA TGTGCCAGCAGCTTAGCGTTGCGGGGAGGGACAGATACGCAGTATTTT. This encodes CASSLALRGGTDTQYF.

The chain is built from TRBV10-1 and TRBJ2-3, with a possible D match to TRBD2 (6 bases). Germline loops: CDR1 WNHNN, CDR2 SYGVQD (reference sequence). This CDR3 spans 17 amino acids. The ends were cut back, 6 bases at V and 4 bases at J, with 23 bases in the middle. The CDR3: CASSPPRRGRPPDTQYF. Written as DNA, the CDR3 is TGCGCCAGCAGCCCCCCCCGGCGGGGCAGGCCACCAGATACGCAGTATTTT.

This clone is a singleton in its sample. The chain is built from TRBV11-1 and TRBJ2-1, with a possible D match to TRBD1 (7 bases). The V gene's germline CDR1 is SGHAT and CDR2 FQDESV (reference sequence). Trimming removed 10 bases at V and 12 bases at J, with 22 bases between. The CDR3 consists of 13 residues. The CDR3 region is CATRGDTQGGQFF. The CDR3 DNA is TGTGCCACCAGGGGGGACACCCAGGGCGGGCAGTTCTTC.

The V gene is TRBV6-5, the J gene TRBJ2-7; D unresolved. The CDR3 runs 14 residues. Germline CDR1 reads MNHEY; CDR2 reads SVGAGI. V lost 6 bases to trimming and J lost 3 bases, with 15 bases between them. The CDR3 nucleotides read TGTGCCAGCAGCCGCTCGGACGTCTACTACGAGCAGTACTTC. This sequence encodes CASSRSDVYYEQYF.

CDR3 DNA sequence: TGTGCCAGCAGCGGCCGATCGGCGGGGGGGCCTTTGGAAGAGACCCAGTACTTC. It is translated as CASSGRSAGGPLEETQYF. This chain uses TRBV5-6 with TRBJ2-5; TRBD2 agrees at 9 bases. From germline, CDR1 is SGHDT and CDR2 YYEEEE. Germline trimming cut 4 bases from V and 3 bases from J; bases unmatched to any gene: 16. The CDR3 consists of 18 residues.

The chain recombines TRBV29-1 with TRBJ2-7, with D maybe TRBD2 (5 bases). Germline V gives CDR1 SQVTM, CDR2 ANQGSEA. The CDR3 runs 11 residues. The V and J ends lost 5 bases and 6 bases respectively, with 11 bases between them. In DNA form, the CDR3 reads TGCAGCGTTCGGGGTAGCTCCGAGCAGTACTTC. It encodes CSVRGSSEQYF.